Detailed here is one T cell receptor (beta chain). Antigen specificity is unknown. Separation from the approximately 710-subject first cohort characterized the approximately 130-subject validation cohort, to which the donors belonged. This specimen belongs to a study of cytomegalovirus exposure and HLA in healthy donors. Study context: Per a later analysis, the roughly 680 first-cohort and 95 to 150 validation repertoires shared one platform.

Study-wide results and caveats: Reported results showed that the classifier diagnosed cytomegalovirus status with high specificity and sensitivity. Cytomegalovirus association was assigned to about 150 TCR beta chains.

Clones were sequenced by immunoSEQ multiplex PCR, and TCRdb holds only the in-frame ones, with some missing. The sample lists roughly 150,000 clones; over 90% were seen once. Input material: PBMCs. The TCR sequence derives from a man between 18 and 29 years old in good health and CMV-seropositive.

The CDR3 nucleotides are TGTGCCAGCAGTCTAGCCGGCGGTACCTACGAGCAGTACTTC. It is translated as CASSLAGGTYEQYF. The chain joins TRBV27 to TRBJ2-7; D may be TRBD2 (5 bases). Trimming cost V 5 bases and J 2 bases, with 13 bases left between them. Germline CDR1 and CDR2: MNHEY and SMNVEV (reference sequence). The CDR3 has 14 residues.